Included here is one T cell receptor beta chain sequence, with context. The source of the sample is a study of blood T cell repertoires in COVID-19. Study as a whole: Sources were T cells, B-cell-depleted T cells, or PBMCs; the material itself was cDNA or gDNA.

In the original processing: By means of reference gene primer amplification, nucleated cell counts were estimated. Using immunoSEQ multiplex PCR, the repertoire was profiled, and TCRdb retains in-frame clones only, with some absent. The V and J calls and clone size come from that table; D and trimming were worked out from the DNA. The table has approximately 77,000 clones, 70% to 90% seen once. Germline V lookup: CDR1 SGHDN, CDR2 FVKESK. V was cut by 1 base and J by 4 bases, with 10 bases left in between. The length of the CDR3 is 15 residues. Sequences were obtained from peripheral blood. The gene calls are TRBV14 and TRBJ2-2; tentative D call: TRBD1 (6 bases). The TCR was taken from a woman at least 80 years old with acute or convalescent COVID-19. CDR3 DNA: TGTGCCAGCAGCCAAGGGGGACACACCACCGGGGAGCTGTTTTTT. Protein sequence: CASSQGGHTTGELFF.